The 14 T cell receptor beta chains below all came from one sample that was sequenced in a study of metastatic and nonmetastatic thyroid tumors. TCRdb re-clonotyped the PCR reads through MiXCR. This table has some 9,900 clones, approximately 33% appearing once. Patients had received no treatment of any kind before thyroid surgery. The material sequenced was tumor tissue. The receptors were gathered from a female donor with papillary thyroid cancer or a benign thyroid nodule (not recorded which). Some clones in this sample may be carry-over from other donors' samples.

This chain connects TRBV7-9 to TRBJ2-7; D unresolved. Germline V gene sequence: CDR1 SEHNR, CDR2 FQNEAQ (reference sequence). The CDR3 has 11 residues. Between the trimmed V and J ends, which lost 2 bases and 4 bases, there was a span of 3 bases. The CDR3 loop is CASSLRYEQYF. CDR3 coding DNA: TGTGCCAGCAGCTTAAGATACGAGCAGTACTTC. Full variable domain (missing parts from reference TRBV7-9 and TRBJ2-7): DTGVSQNPRHKITKRGQNVTFRCDPISEHNRLYWYRQTLGQGPEFLTYFQNEAQLEKSRLLSDRFSAERPKGSFSTLEIQRTEQGDSAMYLCASSLRYEQYFGPGTRLTVT.

Relative to its sample, this clone is medium-sized (0.01 to 0.1%). The chain has TRBV19 and TRBJ2-7, with a weak D call TRBD2 (5 bases). The CDR3 has 14 residues. CDR1 is LNHDA, CDR2 SQIVND, per germline (reference sequence). V lost 1 base and J lost 4, with 11 bases in between. CDR3 region: CASSIGPGIYEQYF. CDR3 coding DNA: TGTGCCAGTAGTATAGGTCCGGGGATTTACGAGCAGTACTTC.

This clone showed up just a few times. The rearrangement uses TRBV28 and TRBJ1-2, with TRBD1 as a possible D gene (6 bases). Germline CDR1 is MDHEN and CDR2 is SYDVKM. The ends were cut back, 5 bases at V and 4 bases at J, with 11 bases in the middle. The CDR3 is made up of 13 amino acids. Here the CDR3 reads CASSLRGGYGYTF. The CDR3, as DNA: TGTGCCAGCAGTCTCAGGGGTGGCTATGGCTACACCTTC.

The rearrangement joins TRBV7-8 to TRBJ2-1; either TRBD1 or TRBD2 may supply D (5 bases each). Trimming took off 5 bases at V and 13 bases at J, with 15 bases between the two ends. The CDR3 is made up of 12 amino acids. CDR1 and CDR2 (germline): SGHVS, FQNEAQ. The CDR3 DNA follows: TGTGCCAGCAGCGAGGTGGTGAGGGGTCAGTTCTTC. The encoded protein is CASSEVVRGQFF.

This clone was found many times. It may be a read error: a sequence one base away is much more abundant. The chain joins TRBV4-3 to TRBJ2-7; the D is unclear. The CDR3 sequence is 16 residues long. Germline V gene lookup returns CDR1 LGHNA and CDR2 YSLEER. The CDR3 region has the DNA TGCACCAGCAGCCAAGATGGGTCTAGTCTTCTATGGGAGCAGTACTTC. Amino acid sequence: CTSSQDGSSLLWEQYF.

The chain uses TRBV7-3 and TRBJ2-3, with a possible D match to TRBD2 (5 bases). Trimming stripped 4 bases from V and 4 bases from J, with 12 bases between. CDR3 length: 14 residues. CDR1 is SGHTA and CDR2 is FQGTGA in the germline V gene. The CDR3 spells CASSSLEGADTQYF. In DNA, the CDR3 is TGTGCCAGCAGCTCTCTAGAGGGAGCAGATACGCAGTATTTT.

This clone is deemed medium-sized. The genes are TRBV19 and TRBJ2-1, with 14 bases aligning to TRBD2. Germline V gene lookup returns CDR1 LNHDA and CDR2 SQIVND (reference sequence). V trimming: 3 bases; J trimming: 9 bases; junction bases outside the gene matches: 4. The CDR3 totals 15 residues. Here the CDR3 reads CASSMGGLAGGEQFF. In DNA, the CDR3 is TGTGCCAGTAGTATGGGAGGACTAGCGGGAGGTGAGCAGTTCTTC.

The sample holds a few counts of this clone. The chain employs TRBV6-1 and TRBJ1-1, with 9 bases identical to TRBD1. V gave up 7 bases and J gave up 1 base; unmatched junction bases: 4. The CDR3 runs to 14 residues. CDR1 is MNHNS, CDR2 SASEGT, per germline. The CDR3 spells CASILGQGNTEAFF. The CDR3 DNA is TGTGCCAGCATCTTGGGACAGGGGAACACTGAAGCTTTCTTT.

This clone was recorded a few times. At one of its ends the junction is not consistent with the germline gene, which may arise from a read error. The chain carries TRBV11-3 and TRBJ2-5, with TRBD2 as a possible D gene (6 bases). Germline V CDR1 and CDR2: SGHNT, YENEEA. The CDR3 has 13 residues. This CDR3 reads CAISQGRGETQYF. The CDR3 DNA reads TGTGCCATCAGCCAGGGCCGGGGGGAGACCCAGTACTTC.

Concerning this clone: A much larger clonotype is one base distant, so this may be a read error. The V gene is TRBV5-5, the J gene TRBJ2-4; D is possibly TRBD2 (5 bases). The J call may be incorrect, as the DNA end agrees better with TRBJ2-1. The CDR3 extends over 15 amino acids. CDR1 and CDR2 (germline): SGHKS, YYEKEE (reference sequence). CDR3 amino acids: CASSFFASSHNEQFF. Here the CDR3 DNA reads TGTGCCAGCAGCTTTTTTGCTAGCTCACACAATGAGCAGTTCTTC.

This clone ranks as medium-sized. The J gene is TRBJ2-1, the V gene TRBV30, with D possibly matching TRBD2 (5 bases). Per germline, CDR1 GTSNPN and CDR2 SVGIG (reference sequence). The CDR3 has 16 amino acids. The V end lost 6 bases, the J end lost 3 bases, and 21 bases lay between the germline ends. The CDR3: CACDPWTHQGYNEQFF. The CDR3 bases are TGTGCCTGCGATCCTTGGACTCACCAAGGCTACAATGAGCAGTTCTTC.

J is TRBJ2-2 and V is TRBV7-6, with 9 bases lining up with TRBD2. V was clipped by 5 bases and J by 1 base; unmatched bases: 8. The CDR3 is made up of 17 amino acids. CDR1 and CDR2 (germline): SGHVS, FNYEAQ. The CDR3 nucleotides read TGTGCCAGCAGCCCTCTTGTAGCGGGGGAGAACACCGGGGAGCTGTTTTTT. Its protein product is CASSPLVAGENTGELFF.

This chain links TRBV7-6 with TRBJ2-1; TRBD1 might be the D (6 bases). CDR3 length: 14 amino acids. Germline V CDR1 and CDR2: SGHVS, FNYEAQ. V was shortened by 4 bases and J by 3 bases, with 10 bases between the two germline ends. The CDR3 DNA reads as TGTGCCAGCAGCTCGACAGGCTTCTACAATGAGCAGTTCTTC. Its translation: CASSSTGFYNEQFF. Drawing the rest from reference TRBV7-6 and TRBJ2-1, the complete variable domain is GAGVSQSPRYKVTKRGQDVALRCDPISGHVSLYWYRQALGQGPEFLTYFNYEAQQDKSGLPNDRFSAERPEGSISTLTIQRTEQRDSAMYRCASSSTGFYNEQFFGPGTRLTVL.

This clone was picked up a small number of times. This chain joins TRBV7-9 and TRBJ2-7; maybe TRBD2 (6 bases). From germline, CDR1 is SEHNR and CDR2 FQNEAQ (reference sequence). Trimming cost V 5 bases and J 3 bases, with 14 bases left between them. This CDR3 comprises 14 residues. The CDR3 region has the DNA TGTGCCAGCAGCCCTGCGGGATACAACTACGAGCAGTACTTC. It is translated as CASSPAGYNYEQYF.